This T cell receptor (beta chain) was profiled in a study of CD8+CD57+ T cells in acquired aplastic anemia. Study-level points and caveats: Shared by patients and controls, some 29 CD8+ CDR3s were abundant in patients.

This clonotype was observed a handful of times. The antigen remains unidentified. The patients chosen for sequencing had shown expansion of CD8+CD57+ cells (detected by flow cytometry). Profiles of TCR beta VDJ and CDR3 were generated from a genomic DNA template. Each CDR3 protein is one row after TCRdb ran MiXCR on the reads. The sample holds 180,000 or so distinct CDR3 sequences, under 55% seen once. The CDR3 runs to 13 residues. The V end lost 6 bases, the J end lost 6 bases, and 14 bases lay between the germline ends. CDR1 and CDR2 from the germline V gene are MNHEY and SMNVEV (reference sequence).

V usage is TRBV27 and J usage is TRBJ2-5; the D is unclear. The sequence derives from a human donor with aplastic anemia. What was sequenced was sorted CD4+, CD8+, or CD8+CD57+ T cells (not recorded which) from PBMCs. CDR3 loop: CASRPSSGKTQYF. The CDR3 nucleotides are TGTGCCAGCAGACCCTCTAGTGGGAAGACCCAGTACTTC.